The 30 T cell receptor beta chains reported below all come from one sample, sequenced in a study of shared clonotypes between healthy human individuals. Profiling relied on immunoSEQ multiplex PCR, and the TCRdb table lists in-frame clones only, not all of them. The top ten clones hold about 0.4% of a sample with approximately 1.5 million clones, approximately 98.5% of them seen once. The sample was naive CD4+ T cells sorted from blood. The subset here: CD45RA+ positively selected. These receptor sequences come from a man between 25 and 39 years old in good health.

The rearrangement joins TRBV27 to TRBJ1-5, with 7 bases fitting TRBD1. Germline CDR1 and CDR2: MNHEY and SMNVEV (reference sequence). V lost 4 bases and J lost 7; bases outside the gene matches: 13. This CDR3 region has 16 residues. The CDR3 spells CASSSSVGGGEQPQHF. The CDR3, as DNA: TGTGCCAGCAGTTCATCGGTAGGAGGGGGCGAGCAGCCCCAGCATTTT.

The V and J genes are TRBV6-5 and TRBJ1-1; a possible D gene is TRBD1 (5 bases). V gave up 5 bases and J gave up 4 bases, with 17 bases separating them. This CDR3 is 15 amino acids long. In germline, CDR1 is MNHEY, CDR2 SVGAGI. The CDR3 region is CASSRSMWGGTEAFF. The CDR3 bases are TGTGCCAGCAGTAGAAGTATGTGGGGGGGCACTGAAGCTTTCTTT.

The chain carries TRBV11-3 and TRBJ2-1; 11 nucleotides match TRBD1. V shed 4 bases, J shed 4 bases, and the junction held 3 bases outside the gene matches. The CDR3 has 15 residues. Germline lookup yields CDR1 SGHNT and CDR2 YENEEA. CDR3 bases: TGTGCCAGCAGCTCCGGACAGGGGGCGTACAATGAGCAGTTCTTC. As protein: CASSSGQGAYNEQFF. The full variable domain, in which reference TRBV11-3 and TRBJ2-1 provide the parts outside the CDR3, is EAGVVQSPRYKIIEKKQPVAFWCNPISGHNTLYWYLQNLGQGPELLIRYENEEAVDDSQLPKDRFSAERLKGVDSTLKIQPAELGDSAVYLCASSSGQGAYNEQFFGPGTRLTVL.

The chain recombines TRBV2 with TRBJ2-3; 8 bases agree with TRBD1. J lost 5 bases, V lost 6 bases, and 7 bases had no gene match. Germline lookup yields CDR1 SNHLY and CDR2 FYNNEI. This CDR3 is built from 14 residues. The CDR3 bases are TGTGCCAGCAGACTCCGGACAGGGCAAGATACGCAGTATTTT. This translates into CASRLRTGQDTQYF.

The sample holds one count of this clone. The V gene is TRBV6-4, the J gene TRBJ2-6; D is possibly TRBD1 (5 bases). Looked up from germline, CDR1 is MRHNA and CDR2 is SNTAGT. There are 17 residues in the CDR3. The V and J ends lost 6 bases and 3 bases respectively, with 18 bases between them. The CDR3 protein is CASSLEQGHSGANVLTF. The DNA for the CDR3 is TGTGCCAGCAGCCTTGAGCAGGGCCATAGTGGGGCCAACGTCCTGACTTTC.

The CDR3, as DNA: TGTGCCAGCTCAGGGGGCCCGGTACGGGACACTGAAGCTTTCTTT. Protein: CASSGGPVRDTEAFF. The chain recombines TRBV18 with TRBJ1-1, with TRBD1 as a possible D gene (6 bases). This CDR3 has 15 amino acids. Germline-derived CDR1 and CDR2 are KGHSH and LQKENI. V was cut by 5 bases and J by 3 bases, with 16 bases left in between.

This CDR3 is CASSRTEFYGYTF. Written as DNA, the CDR3 is TGTGCCAGCAGTCGGACGGAGTTCTATGGCTACACCTTC. V is TRBV9 and J is TRBJ1-2; D unclear. Germline lookup yields CDR1 SGDLS and CDR2 YYNGEE. Trimming left V 5 bases short and J 4 bases short, with 12 bases between. This CDR3 has 13 residues.

The chain couples TRBV15 to TRBJ2-1; D gene unclear. Trimming left V 3 bases short and J 10 bases short, with 13 bases between. CDR1 LNHNV and CDR2 YYDKDF come from the germline V gene (reference sequence). The CDR3 sequence is 13 residues long. CDR3 sequence: CATSRVVPSEQFF. CDR3 DNA: TGTGCCACCAGCAGGGTTGTTCCCTCGGAGCAGTTCTTC.

The chain uses TRBV19 and TRBJ2-1, with D possibly matching TRBD2 (6 bases). Germline-derived CDR1 and CDR2 are LNHDA and SQIVND (reference sequence). The CDR3 consists of 15 residues. V gave up 11 bases and J gave up 7 bases, with 24 bases separating them. CDR3 in DNA: TGTGCCGTGGGTAGTACTAGCTTTTTTTCAAATGAGCAGTTCTTC. This gives the protein CAVGSTSFFSNEQFF. The full variable domain, in which reference TRBV19 and TRBJ2-1 provide the parts outside the CDR3, is DGGITQSPKYLFRKEGQNVTLSCEQNLNHDAMYWYRQDPGQGLRLIYYSQIVNDFQKGDIAEGYSVSREKKESFPLTVTSAQKNPTAFYLCAVGSTSFFSNEQFFGPGTRLTVL.

V usage is TRBV2 and J usage is TRBJ1-5, with D possibly being TRBD1 (5 bases). The CDR3 has 15 residues. The germline V gene has CDR1 SNHLY and CDR2 FYNNEI. Trimming took off 4 bases at V and 7 bases at J, with 17 bases between the two ends. This CDR3 reads CASSASQGRAQPQHF. The DNA of the CDR3 is TGTGCCAGCAGTGCCTCCCAGGGTAGGGCACAGCCCCAGCATTTT.

This clone was recorded once. Germline and junction disagree at one end, which may indicate a read error. J is TRBJ2-7 and V is TRBV5-1, with 8 positions matching TRBD2. Germline V gene data show CDR1 as SGHRS and CDR2 as YFSETQ. CDR3 length equals 17 residues. The CDR3 nucleotides are TGCGCCAGCAGCCCTGAAGTGGTTTGGACTAGCTCCCACGAGCAGTACTTC. It encodes CASSPEVVWTSSHEQYF.

About this clone itself: Other DNA sequences in the sample encode the same CDR3. V and J are TRBV9 and TRBJ2-7; weak D call: TRBD2 (6 bases). Germline V gene lookup returns CDR1 SGDLS and CDR2 YYNGEE. Trimming pared 4 bases from V and 0 bases from J, leaving 14 bases between. This CDR3 contains 15 residues. CDR3 protein: CASSQTSGSSYEQYF. CDR3 DNA sequence: TGTGCCAGCAGCCAAACGAGCGGGTCCTCCTACGAGCAGTACTTC.

The chain recombines TRBV2 with TRBJ2-5; 9 nucleotides align to TRBD1. Trimming cost V 0 bases and J 6 bases; bases outside gene matches: 5. Germline V gives CDR1 SNHLY, CDR2 FYNNEI. CDR3 length equals 15 residues. For the CDR3, the DNA is TGTGCCAGCAGTGAAGCGGGACAGGGCAAAAAGACCCAGTACTTC. Residues: CASSEAGQGKKTQYF.

This clone was recorded once. The rearrangement links TRBV2 to TRBJ2-3; 9 bases agree with TRBD2. Germline CDR1 is SNHLY and CDR2 is FYNNEI. V was pared by 8 bases and J by 4 bases, with 7 bases of the junction left unmatched. The CDR3 has 14 amino acids. DNA for the CDR3: TGTGCCAGCGTTCTAGCGGGACGGCCAGATACGCAGTATTTT. This encodes CASVLAGRPDTQYF. Supplemented by reference TRBV2 and TRBJ2-3, the full variable domain reads EPEVTQTPSHQVTQMGQEVILRCVPISNHLYFYWYRQILGQKVEFLVSFYNNEISEKSEIFDDQFSVERPDGSNFTLKIRSTKLEDSAMYFCASVLAGRPDTQYFGPGTRLTVL.

V is TRBV18 and J is TRBJ2-2; 7 bases are a match to TRBD1. Trimming cost V 0 bases and J 5 bases; bases outside gene matches: 6. The CDR3 sequence is 16 residues long. Germline CDR1 and CDR2: KGHSH and LQKENI. CDR3 nucleotides: TGTGCCAGCTCACCACCCAACAGGGGTCTAACCGGGGAGCTGTTTTTT. It encodes CASSPPNRGLTGELFF.

The rearrangement links TRBV18 to TRBJ2-1; 7 nucleotides line up with TRBD2. Germline lookup yields CDR1 KGHSH and CDR2 LQKENI. After removal of 1 base from V and 7 bases from J, the junction contained 4 bases not matched to a gene. This CDR3 contains 14 residues. CDR3: CASSPLTSSNEQFF. As DNA, the CDR3 is TGTGCCAGCTCACCACTGACTAGCAGTAATGAGCAGTTCTTC.

This clone was seen a single time. V and J are TRBV12-5 and TRBJ1-1, with a possible D match to TRBD1 (6 bases). This CDR3 has 13 residues. With 7 bases removed from V and 5 bases from J, the gap between germline ends came to 14 bases. Germline V gene data show CDR1 as LGHNT and CDR2 as FRNRAP. CDR3 bases: TGTGCTAGTGCCCCGGGGAGGGGGACTGAAGCTTTCTTT. It specifies CASAPGRGTEAFF.

The CDR3: CASRDQGANQPQHF. The CDR3, as DNA: TGTGCCAGCAGGGATCAGGGGGCCAATCAGCCCCAGCATTTT. V usage is TRBV11-2 and J usage is TRBJ1-5; 8 bases fit TRBD1. Germline V gene sequence: CDR1 SGHAT, CDR2 FQNNGV. CDR3 length equals 14 residues. The V segment lost 6 bases and the J segment 3 bases; nucleotides outside the gene matches: 4. Looking up the rest from reference TRBV11-2 and TRBJ1-5 gives the full variable domain: EAGVAQSPRYKIIEKRQSVAFWCNPISGHATLYWYQQILGQGPKLLIQFQNNGVVDDSQLPKDRFSAERLKGVDSTLKIQPAKLEDSAVYLCASRDQGANQPQHFGDGTRLSIL.

The V gene is TRBV5-4, the J gene TRBJ2-3; 9 positions agree with TRBD2. The CDR3 covers 16 residues. The germline V gene has CDR1 SGHNT and CDR2 YYREEE (reference sequence). V lost 2 bases, J lost 0 bases, and 4 bases stayed unmatched. CDR3 coding DNA: TGTGCCAGCAGCTTCGGTAGCGGGGGAAGCACAGATACGCAGTATTTT. This gives the protein CASSFGSGGSTDTQYF. Together with reference TRBV5-4 and TRBJ2-3, the CDR3 gives the full variable domain: ETGVTQSPTHLIKTRGQQVTLRCSSQSGHNTVSWYQQALGQGPQFIFQYYREEENGRGNFPPRFSGLQFPNYSSELNVNALELDDSALYLCASSFGSGGSTDTQYFGPGTRLTVL.

The V and J genes are TRBV11-2 and TRBJ1-5, with TRBD1 as a possible D gene (6 bases). Germline CDR1 and CDR2: SGHAT and FQNNGV. The germline V and J ends were trimmed by 3 bases and 6 bases, with 15 bases remaining between them. This CDR3 is built from 15 residues. Here the CDR3 reads CASSFRRGLGQPQHF. Written as DNA, the CDR3 is TGTGCCAGCAGCTTTCGACGGGGGCTGGGTCAGCCCCAGCATTTT.

The chain joins TRBV7-8 to TRBJ2-2; TRBD2 agrees at 9 bases. Germline values: CDR1 SGHVS, CDR2 FQNEAQ. This CDR3 spans 15 amino acids. Trimming took 4 bases from V and 5 from J; bases not matched to a gene: 5. CDR3 in DNA: TGTGCCAGCAGCTATCCTAGCGGGACAACCGGGGAGCTGTTTTTT. It codes for CASSYPSGTTGELFF.

The chain uses TRBV7-9 and TRBJ2-1; tentatively, D is TRBD2 (5 bases). This CDR3 spans 16 amino acids. Trimming left V 2 bases short and J 1 base short, with 12 bases between. Looked up from germline, CDR1 is SEHNR and CDR2 is FQNEAQ (reference sequence). DNA for the CDR3: TGTGCCAGCAGCTTAAGTGGGAGAGAGTCCTACAATGAGCAGTTCTTC. It codes for CASSLSGRESYNEQFF.

V gene TRBV18 combines with J gene TRBJ2-4; D might be TRBD1 (5 bases). Germline lookup yields CDR1 KGHSH and CDR2 LQKENI. This CDR3 is 14 amino acids long. V was cut by 5 bases and J by 5 bases, with 13 bases left in between. CDR3 bases: TGTGCCAGCTCAGAGAACAGGCTTGAAAACATTCAGTACTTC. As protein: CASSENRLENIQYF. Based on the CDR3 plus reference TRBV18 and TRBJ2-4, the full variable domain is NAGVMQNPRHLVRRRGQEARLRCSPMKGHSHVYWYRQLPEEGLKFMVYLQKENIIDESGMPKERFSAEFPKEGPSILRIQQVVRGDSAAYFCASSENRLENIQYFGAGTRLSVL.

The chain recombines TRBV7-2 with TRBJ2-5; D gene unclear. CDR3 length: 14 amino acids. The ends were cut back, 2 bases at V and 1 base at J, with 8 bases in the middle. In germline, CDR1 is SGHTA, CDR2 FQGNSA. CDR3 sequence: CASSLIYGQETQYF. The CDR3 DNA reads as TGTGCCAGCAGCTTAATCTATGGCCAAGAGACCCAGTACTTC. Supplemented by reference TRBV7-2 and TRBJ2-5, the full variable domain reads GAGVSQSPSNKVTEKGKDVELRCDPISGHTALYWYRQSLGQGLEFLIYFQGNSAPDKSGLPSDRFSAERTGGSVSTLTIQRTQQEDSAVYLCASSLIYGQETQYFGPGTRLLVL.

The rearrangement joins TRBV6-5 to TRBJ2-7, with TRBD1 matching over 8 bases. The CDR3 extends over 12 amino acids. The V gene end was trimmed by 5 bases and the J gene end by 6 bases; junction bases not matched to a gene: 3. Germline V gene lookup returns CDR1 MNHEY and CDR2 SVGAGI. The CDR3 sequence is CASSRTGSEQYF. CDR3 bases: TGTGCCAGCAGTAGGACAGGGTCCGAGCAGTACTTC.

This chain links TRBV2 with TRBJ1-5; 8 nucleotides align to TRBD1. Losses at the gene ends were 6 bases for V and 7 bases for J; bases not matched to a gene: 11. This CDR3 has 15 amino acids. CDR1 SNHLY and CDR2 FYNNEI come from the germline V gene. As DNA, the CDR3 is TGTGCCAGCAGCGCTTCAGGGGGCGAAAGGCAGCCCCAGCATTTT. Residues: CASSASGGERQPQHF.

This chain connects TRBV7-8 to TRBJ1-2; D is possibly TRBD1 (5 bases). Germline V lookup: CDR1 SGHVS, CDR2 FQNEAQ. The CDR3 runs to 15 residues. Trimming removed 4 bases at V and 4 bases at J, with 16 bases between. CDR3 sequence: CASSSWGVKTYGYTF. DNA for the CDR3: TGTGCCAGCAGCTCCTGGGGGGTTAAAACCTATGGCTACACCTTC.

J is TRBJ2-1 and V is TRBV27, with D possibly being TRBD2 (5 bases). Germline CDR1 reads MNHEY; CDR2 reads SMNVEV (reference sequence). The CDR3 totals 13 residues. V was pared by 4 bases and J by 7 bases, with 11 bases between. CDR3 in amino acids: CASSSTPGNEQFF. CDR3 nucleotide sequence: TGTGCCAGCAGTTCGACGCCGGGGAATGAGCAGTTCTTC.

CDR3 coding DNA: TGTGCCAGCAGACTGACAGGGGGCGAGCAGTACTTC. This gives the protein CASRLTGGEQYF. The V and J genes are TRBV11-2 and TRBJ2-7; 9 bases match TRBD1. Unmatched junction bases numbered 3, after V lost 6 bases and J lost 6 bases. The CDR3 spans 12 residues. Germline CDR1 SGHAT, CDR2 FQNNGV.

Concerning this clone itself: Mismatch with germline at one junction end may stem from a read error. CDR3 loop: CASSRTQTQETQYF. The CDR3, as DNA: TGCGCAAGCAGCCGGACGCAGACCCAAGAGACCCAGTACTTC. This rearrangement joins TRBV5-1 to TRBJ2-5; the D is unclear. Germline values: CDR1 SGHRS, CDR2 YFSETQ. The CDR3 loop spans 14 amino acids. Filled out from reference TRBV5-1 and TRBJ2-5, the complete variable domain reads KAGVTQTPRYLIKTRGQQVTLSCSPISGHRSVSWYQQTPGQGLQFLFEYFSETQRNKGNFPGRFSGRQFSNSRSEMNVSTLELGDSALYLCASSRTQTQETQYFGPGTRLLVL.